The rows below give T cell receptor beta chains drawn from one sample of a study of T cells in Graves' hyperthyroidism and ophthalmopathy. TCRdb analysed the multiplex PCR reads with MiXCR anew, one entry per CDR3 protein. The top ten clones hold around 14% of a sample with around 440,000 distinct CDR3 sequences, around a sixth of them seen once. Sample: blood. Receptors were obtained from a woman between 18 and 29 years old with Graves' hyperthyroidism. CDR3s include the opening cysteine and the closing phenylalanine or tryptophan. A D gene is named only where the DNA matches it firmly. Some rows mark clone size as missing; the rest say once, few, many or name a class of expanded clone.

D: NA
J: TRBJ1-1
size: many
V: TRBV11-2
CDR3: CASSSETNTEAFF
DNA: TGTGCCAGCAGCTCGGAAACGAACACTGAAGCTTTCTTT

D: TRBD2
J: TRBJ2-7
size: many
V: TRBV11-2
CDR3: CASSLGTSGRLSSYEQYF
DNA: TGTGCCAGCAGCCTTGGGACTAGCGGGAGGCTGAGCTCCTACGAGCAGTACTTC

D: TRBD1
J: TRBJ1-4
size: NA
V: TRBV7-9
CDR3: CASSSDRAGEKLFF
DNA: TGTGCCAGCAGCTCGGACAGGGCCGGCGAAAAACTGTTTTTT

D: NA
J: TRBJ2-1
size: few
V: TRBV4-1
CDR3: CASSSPGRRDYNEQFF
DNA: TGCGCCAGCAGCTCCCCCGGCAGGCGGGACTACAATGAGCAGTTCTTC

D: NA
J: TRBJ1-6
size: many
V: TRBV7-2
CDR3: CASSLDISPLHF
DNA: TGTGCCAGCAGCTTAGACATATCACCCCTCCACTTT

D: TRBD2
J: TRBJ2-1
size: many
V: TRBV19
CDR3: CASSAFSSGSNNEQFF
DNA: TGTGCCAGTAGTGCCTTTTCTAGCGGGAGTAACAATGAGCAGTTCTTC

D: NA
J: TRBJ2-7
size: many
V: TRBV24-1
CDR3: CATSDLGRDPYEQYF
DNA: TGTGCCACCAGTGATTTAGGGCGGGACCCCTACGAGCAGTACTTC

D: TRBD1
J: TRBJ2-1
size: many
V: TRBV7-2
CDR3: CASSVGWTGGTGEQFF
DNA: TGTGCCAGCAGCGTCGGTTGGACAGGGGGAACGGGTGAGCAGTTCTTC

D: NA
J: TRBJ1-2
size: many
V: TRBV15
CDR3: CATSASFAVGYGYTF
DNA: TGTGCCACCAGCGCTAGTTTTGCGGTTGGTTATGGCTACACCTTC

D: NA
J: TRBJ2-7
size: many
V: TRBV4-1
CDR3: CASSQDTGRDLRSYEQYF
DNA: TGCGCCAGCAGCCAAGATACGGGGAGAGACCTCCGTTCCTACGAGCAGTACTTC

D: TRBD2
J: TRBJ2-1
size: NA
V: TRBV3-1
CDR3: CASSQDLRTSGNNEQFF
DNA: TGTGCCAGCAGCCAAGATCTCCGGACTAGCGGAAACAATGAGCAGTTCTTC

D: NA
J: TRBJ1-2
size: NA
V: TRBV9
CDR3: CASSGSRRDSYGYTF
DNA: TGTGCCAGCAGCGGTAGCCGACGAGACAGCTATGGCTACACCTTC

D: TRBD2
J: TRBJ2-1
size: many
V: TRBV2
CDR3: CASTPGSGGADEQFF
DNA: TGTGCCAGCACCCCGGGTAGCGGGGGGGCCGATGAGCAGTTCTTC

D: NA
J: TRBJ1-5
size: many
V: TRBV20-1
CDR3: CSARDVYQPQHF
DNA: TGCAGTGCTCGGGACGTCTATCAGCCCCAGCATTTT

D: NA
J: TRBJ2-3
size: NA
V: TRBV7-3
CDR3: CASSLTGVGTDTQYF
DNA: TGTGCCAGCAGCTTAACAGGGGTTGGGACAGATACGCAGTATTTT

D: TRBD1
J: TRBJ1-1
size: many
V: TRBV6-1
CDR3: CASSPGTSWDRTNRVLNTEAFF
DNA: TGTGCCAGCAGTCCCGGAACGAGCTGGGACAGGACTAATAGGGTACTGAACACTGAAGCTTTCTTT

D: NA
J: TRBJ2-1
size: many
V: TRBV6-2/TRBV6-3
CDR3: CASTRDTSYNEQFF
DNA: TGTGCCAGCACACGGGATACCTCCTACAATGAGCAGTTCTTC

D: NA
J: TRBJ2-5
size: NA
V: TRBV5-1
CDR3: CASSPGNQETQYF
DNA: TGCGCCAGCAGCCCCGGGAATCAGGAGACCCAGTACTTC

D: NA
J: TRBJ2-2
size: few
V: TRBV25-1
CDR3: CASSEPGAGELFF
DNA: TGTGCCAGCAGTGAACCCGGGGCCGGGGAGCTGTTTTTT

D: NA
J: TRBJ1-2
size: many
V: TRBV20-1
CDR3: CSARGPVGYTF
DNA: TGCAGTGCCCGGGGGCCGGTCGGCTACACCTTC

D: NA
J: TRBJ1-1
size: many
V: TRBV5-1
CDR3: CASSLGVDREAFF
DNA: TGCGCCAGCAGCTTGGGGGTTGATAGGGAAGCTTTCTTT

D: NA
J: TRBJ2-7
size: many
V: TRBV20-1
CDR3: CSAPRDTRTNEQYF
DNA: TGCAGTGCACCCAGGGACACCCGGACTAACGAGCAGTACTTC

D: TRBD1
J: TRBJ2-7
size: many
V: TRBV7-9
CDR3: CASSPAGTGRWYEQYF
DNA: TGTGCCAGCAGCCCCGCCGGGACAGGGAGATGGTACGAGCAGTACTTC

D: TRBD1
J: TRBJ1-2
size: many
V: TRBV5-1
CDR3: CASSLLPGQGDYGYTF
DNA: TGCGCCAGCAGCTTATTACCGGGACAGGGGGACTATGGCTACACCTTC

D: NA
J: TRBJ2-1
size: many
V: TRBV5-1
CDR3: CASSLSSVTDEQFF
DNA: TGCGCCAGCAGCTTGTCATCCGTAACGGATGAGCAGTTCTTC

D: NA
J: TRBJ2-3
size: NA
V: TRBV28
CDR3: CASSLLPISTDTQYF
DNA: TGTGCCAGCAGTTTACTACCGATTAGCACAGATACGCAGTATTTT

D: NA
J: TRBJ2-7
size: many
V: TRBV20-1
CDR3: CSASTGRPPYEQYF
DNA: TGCAGTGCTAGCACCGGGAGACCCCCCTACGAGCAGTACTTC

D: NA
J: TRBJ2-3
size: NA
V: TRBV6-4
CDR3: CASSATPAGTDTQYF
DNA: TGTGCCAGCAGTGCCACCCCGGCGGGAACGGATACGCAGTATTTT

D: NA
J: TRBJ2-5
size: many
V: TRBV6-1
CDR3: CASARVSGQETQYF
DNA: TGTGCCAGCGCGAGGGTCTCGGGTCAAGAGACCCAGTACTTC

D: NA
J: TRBJ1-2
size: NA
V: TRBV7-8
CDR3: CASSLSGFRGYTF
DNA: TGTGCCAGCAGCTTGTCAGGTTTCCGGGGCTACACCTTC

D: NA
J: TRBJ1-3
size: few
V: TRBV5-1
CDR3: CASSLDPASGNTIYF
DNA: TGCGCCAGCAGCTTGGATCCGGCCTCTGGAAACACCATATATTTT

D: TRBD2
J: TRBJ2-5
size: NA
V: TRBV3-1
CDR3: CASSSWAGGGETQYF
DNA: TGTGCCAGCAGCTCGTGGGCAGGCGGGGGGGAGACCCAGTACTTC

D: NA
J: TRBJ2-7
size: NA
V: TRBV3-1
CDR3: CASSQVGTYEQYF
DNA: TGTGCCAGCAGCCAAGTAGGGACCTACGAGCAGTACTTC

D: NA
J: TRBJ1-1
size: many
V: TRBV20-1
CDR3: CSAPGQVGTEAFF
DNA: TGCAGTGCTCCGGGCCAGGTCGGGACTGAAGCTTTCTTT

D: NA
J: TRBJ2-3
size: many
V: TRBV12-3/TRBV12-4
CDR3: CASSLLEIASTDTQYF
DNA: TGTGCCAGCAGTTTATTGGAGATTGCTAGCACAGATACGCAGTATTTT

D: NA
J: TRBJ1-6
size: many
V: TRBV12-3/TRBV12-4
CDR3: CAVRSYNNSPLHF
DNA: TGTGCCGTTAGAAGTTATAATAATTCACCCCTCCACTTT

D: NA
J: TRBJ2-1
size: few
V: TRBV3-1
CDR3: CASSQNSNTYNEQFF
DNA: TGTGCCAGCAGCCAGAACTCCAATACCTACAATGAGCAGTTCTTC

D: NA
J: TRBJ1-5
size: few
V: TRBV7-9
CDR3: CASSLVGPPGQPQHF
DNA: TGTGCCAGCAGCTTAGTTGGTCCGCCAGGACAGCCCCAGCATTTT

D: NA
J: TRBJ2-2
size: few
V: TRBV20-1
CDR3: CSARDQDSGYTGELFF
DNA: TGCAGTGCTAGAGATCAAGATTCGGGATACACCGGGGAGCTGTTTTTT

D: TRBD2
J: TRBJ2-3
size: few
V: TRBV6-1
CDR3: CASSLTSGQRTDTQYF
DNA: TGTGCCAGCAGTCTGACTAGCGGGCAACGCACAGATACGCAGTATTTT

D: NA
J: TRBJ1-1
size: few
V: TRBV5-1
CDR3: CASSGTEANTEAFF
DNA: TGCGCCAGCAGCGGGACTGAAGCGAACACTGAAGCTTTCTTT

D: TRBD2
J: TRBJ2-7
size: NA
V: TRBV6-2/TRBV6-3
CDR3: CASRREGQVYEQYF
DNA: TGTGCCAGCAGGCGGGAGGGCCAGGTCTACGAGCAGTACTTC

D: TRBD1
J: TRBJ1-4
size: many
V: TRBV11-2
CDR3: CASSSGTASANEKLFF
DNA: TGTGCCAGCAGCTCCGGGACAGCTTCTGCTAATGAAAAACTGTTTTTT

D: NA
J: TRBJ1-5
size: few
V: TRBV28
CDR3: CASRLWVASPDNQPQHF
DNA: TGTGCCAGCAGACTATGGGTGGCGTCCCCTGACAATCAGCCCCAGCATTTT

D: TRBD1
J: TRBJ1-1
size: many
V: TRBV19
CDR3: CASSSTGEMNTEAFF
DNA: TGTGCCAGTAGTTCGACAGGGGAAATGAACACTGAAGCTTTCTTT

D: NA
J: TRBJ1-2
size: NA
V: TRBV10-2
CDR3: CASSGRGQWYGYTF
DNA: TGCGCCAGCAGTGGACGGGGCCAATGGTATGGCTACACCTTC

D: NA
J: TRBJ1-2
size: few
V: TRBV19
CDR3: CASRFHQRDYGYTF
DNA: TGTGCCAGTAGGTTTCATCAGAGGGACTATGGCTACACCTTC

D: NA
J: TRBJ2-1
size: few
V: TRBV4-1
CDR3: CASSQDTAVGRIEQFF
DNA: TGCGCCAGCAGCCAAGATACAGCGGTAGGGCGGATTGAGCAGTTCTTC

D: NA
J: TRBJ2-7
size: NA
V: TRBV4-2
CDR3: CASSQETEVFYEQYF
DNA: TGTGCCAGCAGCCAAGAGACCGAGGTATTCTACGAGCAGTACTTC

D: TRBD1
J: TRBJ1-1
size: NA
V: TRBV20-1
CDR3: CSARDGTGGTEAFF
DNA: TGCAGTGCTAGAGACGGCACAGGGGGTACTGAAGCTTTCTTT

D: NA
J: TRBJ2-1
size: NA
V: TRBV20-1
CDR3: CSARDPLLVLEQFF
DNA: TGCAGTGCTAGAGATCCCTTACTAGTACTTGAGCAGTTCTTC

D: NA
J: TRBJ2-5
size: NA
V: TRBV10-3
CDR3: CATEVAETQYF
DNA: TGTGCCACCGAGGTCGCGGAGACCCAGTACTTC

D: TRBD1
J: TRBJ2-5
size: many
V: TRBV7-9
CDR3: CASSLGRGQGETQYF
DNA: TGTGCCAGCAGCTTAGGCAGGGGGCAAGGGGAGACCCAGTACTTC

D: TRBD1
J: TRBJ1-1
size: NA
V: TRBV4-3
CDR3: CASSLDRDVGEAFF
DNA: TGCGCCAGCAGCCTAGACAGGGACGTAGGTGAAGCTTTCTTT

D: NA
J: TRBJ1-1
size: NA
V: TRBV6-2/TRBV6-3
CDR3: CASSRQFEAFF
DNA: TGTGCCAGCAGCCGACAGTTTGAAGCTTTCTTT

D: NA
J: TRBJ2-7
size: many
V: TRBV28
CDR3: CASSRSGLYEQYF
DNA: TGTGCCAGCAGCCGATCGGGGTTGTACGAGCAGTACTTC